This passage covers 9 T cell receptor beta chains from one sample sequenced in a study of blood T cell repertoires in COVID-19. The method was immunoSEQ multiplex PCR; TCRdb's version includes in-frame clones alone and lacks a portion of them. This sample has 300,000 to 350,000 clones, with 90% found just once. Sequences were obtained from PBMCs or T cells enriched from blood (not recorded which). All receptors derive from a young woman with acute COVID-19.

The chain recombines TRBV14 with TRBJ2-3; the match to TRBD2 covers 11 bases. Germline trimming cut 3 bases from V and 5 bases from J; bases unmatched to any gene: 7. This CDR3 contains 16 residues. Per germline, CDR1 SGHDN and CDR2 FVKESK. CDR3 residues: CASSHVVGTSGDTQYF. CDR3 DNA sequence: TGTGCCAGCAGCCATGTAGTCGGGACTAGCGGAGATACGCAGTATTTT.

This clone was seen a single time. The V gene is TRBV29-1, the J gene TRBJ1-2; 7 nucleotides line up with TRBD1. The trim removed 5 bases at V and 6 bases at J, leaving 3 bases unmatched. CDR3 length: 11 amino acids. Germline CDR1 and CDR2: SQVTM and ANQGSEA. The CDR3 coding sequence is TGCAGCGTTAACAGGGGTGATGGCTACACCTTC. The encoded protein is CSVNRGDGYTF.

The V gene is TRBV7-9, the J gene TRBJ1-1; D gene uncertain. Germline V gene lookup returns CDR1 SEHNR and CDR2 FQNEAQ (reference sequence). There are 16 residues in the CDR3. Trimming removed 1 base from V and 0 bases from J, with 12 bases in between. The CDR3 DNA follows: TGTGCCAGCAGCTTAGGCGGGAACACAGTGAACACTGAAGCTTTCTTT. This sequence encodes CASSLGGNTVNTEAFF.

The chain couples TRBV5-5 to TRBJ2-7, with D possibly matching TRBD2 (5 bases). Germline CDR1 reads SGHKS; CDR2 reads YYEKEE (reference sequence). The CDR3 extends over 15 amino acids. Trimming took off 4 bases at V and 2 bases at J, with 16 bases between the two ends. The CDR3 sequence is CASSPIGSVTYEQYF. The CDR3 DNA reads TGTGCCAGCAGCCCTATTGGGAGTGTCACCTACGAGCAGTACTTC.

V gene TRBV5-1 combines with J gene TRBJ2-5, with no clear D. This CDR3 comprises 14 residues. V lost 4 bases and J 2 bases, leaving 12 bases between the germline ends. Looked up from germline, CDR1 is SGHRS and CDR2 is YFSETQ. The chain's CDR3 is CASSRLERQETQYF. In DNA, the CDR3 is TGCGCCAGCAGCCGTCTAGAGCGACAAGAGACCCAGTACTTC.

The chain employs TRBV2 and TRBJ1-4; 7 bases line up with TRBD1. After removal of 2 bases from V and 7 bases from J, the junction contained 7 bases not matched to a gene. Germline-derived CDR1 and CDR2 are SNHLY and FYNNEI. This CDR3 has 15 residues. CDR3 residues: CASSEKAEGAEKLFF. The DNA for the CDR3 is TGTGCCAGCAGTGAAAAAGCGGAGGGGGCTGAAAAACTGTTTTTT.

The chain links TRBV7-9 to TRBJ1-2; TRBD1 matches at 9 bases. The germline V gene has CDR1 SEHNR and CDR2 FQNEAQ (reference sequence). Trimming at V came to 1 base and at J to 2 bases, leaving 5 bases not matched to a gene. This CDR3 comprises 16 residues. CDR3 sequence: CASSLVGQGLNYGYTF. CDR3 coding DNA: TGTGCCAGCAGCTTAGTGGGACAGGGTTTAAACTATGGCTACACCTTC.

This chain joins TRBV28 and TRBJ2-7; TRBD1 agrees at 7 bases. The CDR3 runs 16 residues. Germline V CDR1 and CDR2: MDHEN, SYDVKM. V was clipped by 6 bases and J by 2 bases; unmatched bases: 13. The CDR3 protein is CASRPLTGAPTYEQYF. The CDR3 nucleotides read TGTGCCAGCAGGCCCCTCACAGGGGCGCCCACCTACGAGCAGTACTTC.

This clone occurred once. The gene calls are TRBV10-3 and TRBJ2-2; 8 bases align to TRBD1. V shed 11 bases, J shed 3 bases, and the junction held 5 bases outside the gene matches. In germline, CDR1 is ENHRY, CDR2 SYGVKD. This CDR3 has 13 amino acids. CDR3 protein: CASGQGDTGELFF. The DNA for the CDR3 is TGTGCCTCCGGACAGGGAGACACCGGGGAGCTGTTTTTT.